A single sample is the source of the 9 T cell receptor beta chains below, sequenced in a study of blood T cell repertoires in COVID-19. The method was immunoSEQ multiplex PCR; TCRdb's version includes in-frame clones alone and lacks a portion of them. The sample shows around 280,000 clones, around 86% of them seen only once. Material for sequencing was PBMCs or T cells enriched from blood (not recorded which). The receptor source for this set is a woman aged 40 to 50 who had recovered from COVID-19.

V and J are TRBV5-1 and TRBJ2-7, with 11 bases aligning to TRBD2. CDR1 and CDR2 from the germline V gene are SGHRS and YFSETQ. The CDR3 extends over 16 amino acids. Trimming removed 4 bases from V and 0 bases from J; junction bases left unmatched: 6. As DNA, the CDR3 is TGCGCCAGCAGCGGAACGACTAGCGGGGTCTCCTACGAGCAGTACTTC. Encoded protein: CASSGTTSGVSYEQYF.

This clone was counted many times. V gene TRBV14 combines with J gene TRBJ1-2; 10 bases agree with TRBD1. The CDR3 spans 18 residues. Trimming took 0 bases from V and 8 from J; bases not matched to a gene: 15. The germline V gene encodes CDR1 SGHDN and CDR2 FVKESK. This CDR3 is CASSQEFGTGAFYGGYTF. The CDR3, as DNA: TGTGCCAGCAGCCAAGAATTCGGGACAGGGGCTTTTTATGGGGGCTACACCTTC.

The V gene is TRBV7-6, the J gene TRBJ2-7; D is unresolved. V lost 5 bases to trimming and J lost 5 bases, with 19 bases between them. The CDR3 has 15 amino acids. In germline, CDR1 is SGHVS, CDR2 FNYEAQ. The CDR3 DNA reads as TGTGCCAGCAGCGCAGGCCACTTCTCAATCAACGAGCAGTACTTC. Translation: CASSAGHFSINEQYF.

The gene calls are TRBV7-6 and TRBJ1-3; TRBD1 might be the D (6 bases). CDR1 and CDR2 from the germline V gene are SGHVS and FNYEAQ. This CDR3 is 16 amino acids long. Trimming took off 4 bases at V and 2 bases at J, with 15 bases between the two ends. The CDR3 loop reads CASSSQGGMAGNTIYF. In nucleotides, the CDR3 is TGTGCCAGCAGCTCCCAAGGGGGTATGGCTGGAAACACCATATATTTT.

V usage is TRBV6-4 and J usage is TRBJ2-7; 7 bases line up with TRBD1. The CDR3 is made up of 15 amino acids. Germline V gene data show CDR1 as MRHNA and CDR2 as SNTAGT. V dropped 4 bases and J dropped 3; count of bases not matched to a gene: 9. CDR3 sequence reads: CASSVQQGTLYEQYF. CDR3 DNA sequence: TGTGCCAGCAGTGTCCAACAGGGGACCCTCTACGAGCAGTACTTC.

Only a few counts were recorded for this clone. The chain carries TRBV19 and TRBJ1-2; TRBD1 might be the D (6 bases). Germline loops: CDR1 LNHDA, CDR2 SQIVND (reference sequence). The CDR3 runs to 15 residues. V was clipped by 4 bases and J by 6 bases, with 18 bases between them. Written as DNA, the CDR3 is TGTGCCAGTAGTACGGTCGGGACAAACGTGCATGGCTACACCTTC. It translates to CASSTVGTNVHGYTF.

CDR3 sequence (DNA): TGTGCCAGCAGCTTAGGTCGTCAGGGGCGCGCTGAGACCCAGTACTTC. This codes for CASSLGRQGRAETQYF. The chain employs TRBV11-2 and TRBJ2-5; D is perhaps TRBD1 (6 bases). Germline lookup yields CDR1 SGHAT and CDR2 FQNNGV. V lost 1 base and J lost 5, with 17 bases in between. The CDR3 sequence is 16 residues long.

In its sample, this clone was seen once. The rearrangement links TRBV4-3 to TRBJ2-1, with 7 bases aligning to TRBD1. This CDR3 has 17 residues. Germline V CDR1 and CDR2: LGHNA, YSLEER. With V trimmed by 0 bases and J by 7 bases, 12 bases remained unmatched. CDR3 nucleotide sequence: TGCGCCAGCAGCCAAGATCGAGACAGGGTATCGAGTAATGAGCAGTTCTTC. Residues: CASSQDRDRVSSNEQFF.

The chain combines TRBV2 with TRBJ2-2; a possible D gene is TRBD2 (5 bases). With 2 bases removed from V and 2 bases from J, the gap between germline ends came to 12 bases. CDR3 size: 16 residues. Germline-derived CDR1 and CDR2 are SNHLY and FYNNEI. The CDR3 DNA is TGTGCCAGCAGTGAATCCTGGCTAGCAAACACCGGGGAGCTGTTTTTT. This sequence encodes CASSESWLANTGELFF. The whole variable domain, remainder taken from reference TRBV2 and TRBJ2-2, is EPEVTQTPSHQVTQMGQEVILRCVPISNHLYFYWYRQILGQKVEFLVSFYNNEISEKSEIFDDQFSVERPDGSNFTLKIRSTKLEDSAMYFCASSESWLANTGELFFGEGSRLTVL.